The clone carrying this T cell receptor (beta chain) showed up just a few times. Antigen: not known. No treatment of any kind had been given to any patient before thyroid surgery. Germline loops: CDR1 LNHDA, CDR2 SQIVND (reference sequence). The CDR3 contains 15 residues. The V segment lost 5 bases and the J segment 3 bases; nucleotides outside the gene matches: 9. This sample was included in a study of metastatic and nonmetastatic thyroid tumors. About the study: It was across blood and tumor or nodule tissue from malignant and benign thyroid patients that repertoires were compared.

Overall study findings and caveats: Within blood and tumor, benign nodules reportedly had significantly lower TCR beta diversity than malignant thyroid tumors did.

In the authors' workflow: It was from CDR3 differences across clinicopathological groups that a distant-metastasis classifier for papillary thyroid cancer was built. Through MiXCR, TCRdb re-clonotyped the PCR reads. These V and J calls are TCRdb output, not the study's own analysis. The table has around 89,000 clones, just under 15% seen once. The chain links TRBV19 to TRBJ2-7; 8 nucleotides align to TRBD1. The sequencing input was blood. The receptor comes from a female donor with papillary thyroid cancer or a benign thyroid nodule (not recorded which). Some clones in this sample may be carry-over from other donors' samples. CDR3 in DNA: TGTGCCAGTAGTTTCGGGACAGGCTGCTTCTACGAGCAGTACTTC. This translates into CASSFGTGCFYEQYF.